The T cell receptor beta chain under discussion was sequenced for a study of shared clonotypes between healthy human individuals. Study summary: Each donor had three CD4 naive, three CD4 memory, two CD8 naive and one CD8 memory plate.

From germline, CDR1 is SGDLS and CDR2 YYNGEE. The trim removed 0 bases at V and 7 bases at J, leaving 7 bases unmatched. The CDR3 is made up of 16 amino acids. Some clones are missing from TCRdb's copy, which holds only in-frame ones; the method was immunoSEQ multiplex PCR. The sample includes some 1.4 million clones, 95% to 97% of them seen just once. The specimen sequenced was naive CD4+ T cells sorted from blood. Specified subset: CD45RA+ positively selected. The chain combines TRBV9 with TRBJ2-1, with TRBD2 identical over 10 bases. The sequence derives from a young man in good health. This chain's CDR3 is CASSVDLAGVLNEQFF. The CDR3, as DNA: TGTGCCAGCAGCGTAGATCTAGCGGGAGTGTTGAATGAGCAGTTCTTC.